This T cell receptor (beta chain) was captured in a study of blood T cell repertoires in COVID-19. Study details: The analysed material was cDNA or gDNA that came from T cells, B-cell-depleted T cells, or PBMCs.

Authors' processing steps: Quantification of nucleated cells was approximated via reference gene primer amplification. Generated by immunoSEQ multiplex PCR, the TCRdb table keeps only in-frame clones and is missing some. V and J calls plus clone size are reproduced from that table; the DNA served to infer D and trimming. The table lists tens of thousands of clones, more than 70% of them singletons. This clone was seen only a few times. From germline, CDR1 is ENHRY and CDR2 SYGVKD. This CDR3 is 13 amino acids long. V dropped 10 bases and J dropped 4 bases, with 17 bases sitting between them. This TCR came from a woman of 80 years or more with active or convalescent COVID-19. The chain uses TRBV10-3 and TRBJ2-7; TRBD1 might be the D (5 bases). The sequenced material came from peripheral blood. The CDR3 region is CATIPNQGYEQYF. The CDR3 coding sequence is TGTGCCACCATCCCAAACCAGGGTTACGAGCAGTACTTC.